The 7 T cell receptor beta chains below all came from one sample that was sequenced in a study of blood T cell repertoires in COVID-19. Method: immunoSEQ multiplex PCR; TCRdb's copy keeps in-frame clones and lacks some. This table has over 15,000 clones, about 87% appearing once. Input material: peripheral blood. These TCRs come from a human donor in a cohort sampled during active COVID-19.

This rearrangement joins TRBV6-5 to TRBJ1-1; unclear D gene. This CDR3 spans 13 amino acids. Between the trimmed V and J ends, which lost 2 bases and 1 base, there was a span of 5 bases. Germline CDR1 and CDR2: MNHEY and SVGAGI. In DNA form, the CDR3 reads TGTGCCAGCAGTTACCGCAGGAACACTGAAGCTTTCTTT. This sequence encodes CASSYRRNTEAFF.

V is TRBV7-9 and J is TRBJ1-1; D perhaps matches TRBD1 (6 bases). Looked up from germline, CDR1 is SEHNR and CDR2 is FQNEAQ (reference sequence). V was cut by 8 bases and J by 0 bases, with 19 bases left in between. The CDR3 totals 16 residues. The DNA for the CDR3 is TGTGCCAGCGGCGCCTGGACAGCCAGAATGAACACTGAAGCTTTCTTT. This codes for CASGAWTARMNTEAFF. Drawing the rest from reference TRBV7-9 and TRBJ1-1, the complete variable domain is DTGVSQNPRHKITKRGQNVTFRCDPISEHNRLYWYRQTLGQGPEFLTYFQNEAQLEKSRLLSDRFSAERPKGSFSTLEIQRTEQGDSAMYLCASGAWTARMNTEAFFGQGTRLTVV.

V gene TRBV7-3 combines with J gene TRBJ1-1, with TRBD1 matching over 8 bases. Germline-derived CDR1 and CDR2 are SGHTA and FQGTGA. There are 13 residues in the CDR3. V shed 5 bases, J shed 11 bases, and the junction held 10 bases outside the gene matches. This chain's CDR3 is CASSTRQGREAFF. CDR3 bases: TGTGCCAGCAGCACCCGACAGGGGAGGGAGGCTTTCTTT. Combining the CDR3 with reference TRBV7-3 and TRBJ1-1 gives the whole variable domain GAGVSQTPSNKVTEKGKYVELRCDPISGHTALYWYRQSLGQGPEFLIYFQGTGAADDSGLPNDRFFAVRPEGSVSTLKIQRTERGDSAVYLCASSTRQGREAFFGQGTRLTVV.

The V call is TRBV5-1, the J call TRBJ1-1; D might be TRBD1 (5 bases). V dropped 2 bases and J dropped 7 bases, with 6 bases sitting between them. The CDR3 loop spans 11 amino acids. Per the germline V gene, CDR1 is SGHRS and CDR2 is YFSETQ. The CDR3, as DNA: TGCGCCAGCAGCTTCGGGGGTGAAGCTTTCTTT. This encodes CASSFGGEAFF.

This chain links TRBV14 with TRBJ2-6; D possibly corresponds to TRBD2 (6 bases). Between the trimmed V and J ends, which lost 8 bases and 0 bases, there was a span of 17 bases. The germline CDR1 and CDR2 sequences are SGHDN and FVKESK. The CDR3 totals 17 residues. The CDR3 DNA is TGTGCCAGCGCTAGGGCAGGAGGGGTCTCTGGGGCCAACGTCCTGACTTTC. It translates to CASARAGGVSGANVLTF.

The chain couples TRBV5-8 to TRBJ2-1; D is undetermined. With 0 bases removed from V and 4 bases from J, the gap between germline ends came to 5 bases. Germline lookup yields CDR1 SGHTS and CDR2 YDEGEE. The CDR3 totals 13 residues. CDR3 coding DNA: TGTGCCAGCAGCTTGGCCAGTTACAATGAGCAGTTCTTC. This translates into CASSLASYNEQFF.

V is TRBV5-1 and J is TRBJ1-2, with D possibly matching TRBD1 (5 bases). The germline V gene has CDR1 SGHRS and CDR2 YFSETQ. The CDR3 consists of 15 residues. V lost 0 bases to trimming and J lost 6 bases, with 15 bases between them. The CDR3 sequence is CASSLDGGGRDGYTF. CDR3 DNA sequence: TGCGCCAGCAGCTTGGATGGCGGGGGGAGGGATGGCTACACCTTC.